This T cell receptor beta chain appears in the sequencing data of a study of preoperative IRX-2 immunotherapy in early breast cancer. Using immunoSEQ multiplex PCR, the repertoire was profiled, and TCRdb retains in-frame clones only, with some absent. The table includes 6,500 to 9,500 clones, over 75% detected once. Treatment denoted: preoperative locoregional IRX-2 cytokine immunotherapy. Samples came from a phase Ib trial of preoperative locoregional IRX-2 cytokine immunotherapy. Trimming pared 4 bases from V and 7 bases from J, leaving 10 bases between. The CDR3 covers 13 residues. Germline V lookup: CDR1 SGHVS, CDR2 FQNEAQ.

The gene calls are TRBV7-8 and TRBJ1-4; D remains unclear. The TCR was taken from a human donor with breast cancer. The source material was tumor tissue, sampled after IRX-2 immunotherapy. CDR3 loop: CASSSPPSEKLFF. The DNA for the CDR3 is TGTGCCAGCAGCTCCCCCCCCAGTGAAAAACTGTTTTTT. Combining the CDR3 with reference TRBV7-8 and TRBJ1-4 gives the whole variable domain GAGVSQSPRYKVAKRGQDVALRCDPISGHVSLFWYQQALGQGPEFLTYFQNEAQLDKSGLPSDRFFAERPEGSVSTLKIQRTQQEDSAVYLCASSSPPSEKLFFGSGTQLSVL.